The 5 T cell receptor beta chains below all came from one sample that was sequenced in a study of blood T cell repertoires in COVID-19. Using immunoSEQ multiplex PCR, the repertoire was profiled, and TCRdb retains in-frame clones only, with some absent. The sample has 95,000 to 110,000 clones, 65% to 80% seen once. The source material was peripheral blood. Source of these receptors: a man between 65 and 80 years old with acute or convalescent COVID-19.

The CDR3 is CASSLGVGTENTEAFF. Here the CDR3 DNA reads TGTGCCAGCAGCTTGGGTGTTGGGACAGAGAACACTGAAGCTTTCTTT. V is TRBV5-4 and J is TRBJ1-1; 7 nucleotides align to TRBD1. The CDR3 extends over 16 amino acids. J gave up 1 base and V 0 bases, and 6 bases lay outside the gene matches. Germline V gene sequence: CDR1 SGHNT, CDR2 YYREEE (reference sequence).

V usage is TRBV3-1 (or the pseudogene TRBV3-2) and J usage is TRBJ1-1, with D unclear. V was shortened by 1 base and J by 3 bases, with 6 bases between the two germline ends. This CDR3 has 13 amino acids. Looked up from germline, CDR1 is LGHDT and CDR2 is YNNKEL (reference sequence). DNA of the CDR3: TGTGCCAGCAGCCAAGCAGGCTACACTGAAGCTTTCTTT. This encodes CASSQAGYTEAFF.

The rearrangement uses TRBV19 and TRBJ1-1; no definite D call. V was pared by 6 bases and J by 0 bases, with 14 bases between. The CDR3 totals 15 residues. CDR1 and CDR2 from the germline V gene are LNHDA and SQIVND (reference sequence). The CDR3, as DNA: TGTGCCAGTAGAAATTGGGCCGGGATGAACACTGAAGCTTTCTTT. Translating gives CASRNWAGMNTEAFF.

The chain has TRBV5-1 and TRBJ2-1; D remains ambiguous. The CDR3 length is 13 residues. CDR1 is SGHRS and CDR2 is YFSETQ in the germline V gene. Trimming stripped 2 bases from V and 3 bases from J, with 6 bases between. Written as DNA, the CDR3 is TGCGCCAGCAGCTTCAGGAACTACAATGAGCAGTTCTTC. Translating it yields CASSFRNYNEQFF.

The DNA for the CDR3 is TGTGCCAGCAGCGTAAGTGACAGGGGTGCCTACGAGCAGTACTTC. Protein sequence: CASSVSDRGAYEQYF. The V gene is TRBV9, the J gene TRBJ2-7, with 8 nucleotides matching TRBD1. CDR3 length: 15 residues. Germline V gives CDR1 SGDLS, CDR2 YYNGEE. V trimming: 1 base; J trimming: 2 bases; junction bases outside the gene matches: 5.